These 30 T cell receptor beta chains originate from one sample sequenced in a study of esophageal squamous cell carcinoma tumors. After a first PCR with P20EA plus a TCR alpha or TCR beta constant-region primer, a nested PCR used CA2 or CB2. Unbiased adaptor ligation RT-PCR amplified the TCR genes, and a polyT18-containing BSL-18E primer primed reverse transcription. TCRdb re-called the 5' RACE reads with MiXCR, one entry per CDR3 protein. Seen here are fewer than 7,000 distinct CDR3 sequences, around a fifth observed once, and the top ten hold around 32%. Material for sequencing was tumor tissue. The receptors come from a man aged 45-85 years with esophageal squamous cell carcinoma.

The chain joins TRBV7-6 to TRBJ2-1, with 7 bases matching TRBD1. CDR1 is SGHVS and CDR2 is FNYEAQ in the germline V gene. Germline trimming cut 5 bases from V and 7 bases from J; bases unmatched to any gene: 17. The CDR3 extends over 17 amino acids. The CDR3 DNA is TGTGCCAGCAGCCCAAGAGGCCGGGACAGTTCATGGAATGAGCAGTTCTTC. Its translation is CASSPRGRDSSWNEQFF.

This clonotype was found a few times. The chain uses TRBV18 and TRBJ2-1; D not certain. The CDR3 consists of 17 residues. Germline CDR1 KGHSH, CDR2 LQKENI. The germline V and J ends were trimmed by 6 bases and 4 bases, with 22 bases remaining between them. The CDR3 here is CASSPPMTTWMYNEQFF. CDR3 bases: TGTGCCAGCTCTCCCCCGATGACGACATGGATGTACAATGAGCAGTTCTTC.

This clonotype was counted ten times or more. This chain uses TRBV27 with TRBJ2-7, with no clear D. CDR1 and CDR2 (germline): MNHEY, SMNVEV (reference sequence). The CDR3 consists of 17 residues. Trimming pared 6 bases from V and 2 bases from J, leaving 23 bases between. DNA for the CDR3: TGTGCCAGCAGCCCTGCCGACGGATTTCGGTACCCCTACGAGCAGTACTTC. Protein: CASSPADGFRYPYEQYF.

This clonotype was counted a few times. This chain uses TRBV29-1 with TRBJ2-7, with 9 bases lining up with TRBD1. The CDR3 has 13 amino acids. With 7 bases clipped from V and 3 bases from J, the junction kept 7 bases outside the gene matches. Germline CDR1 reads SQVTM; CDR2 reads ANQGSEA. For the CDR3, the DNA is TGCAGCGCCCGAGGACAGGGGTTCTACGAGCAGTACTTC. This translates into CSARGQGFYEQYF.

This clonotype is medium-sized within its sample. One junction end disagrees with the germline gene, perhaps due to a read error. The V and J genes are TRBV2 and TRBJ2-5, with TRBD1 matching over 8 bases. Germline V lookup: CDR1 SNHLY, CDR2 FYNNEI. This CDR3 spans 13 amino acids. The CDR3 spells CASNGGQGETQYF. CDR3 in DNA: TGTGCTAGCAATGGCGGACAGGGAGAGACCCAGTACTTC.

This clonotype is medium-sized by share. The CDR3 nucleotides read TGTGCCAGCAGCTTACTTTCTGCAGGCGGGAGACCCTTCGATGAGCAGTTCTTC. Its protein is CASSLLSAGGRPFDEQFF. The J gene is TRBJ2-1, the V gene TRBV7-8; 7 positions match TRBD2. V lost 2 bases and J lost 8; bases outside the gene matches: 18. The length of the CDR3 is 18 residues. Germline CDR1 is SGHVS and CDR2 is FQNEAQ.

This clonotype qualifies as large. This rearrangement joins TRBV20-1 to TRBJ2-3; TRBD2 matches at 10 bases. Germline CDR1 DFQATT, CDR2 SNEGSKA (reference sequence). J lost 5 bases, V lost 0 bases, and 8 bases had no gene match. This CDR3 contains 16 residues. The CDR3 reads CSARDRLAGVRDTQYF. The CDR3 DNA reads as TGCAGTGCTAGAGATCGCCTAGCGGGAGTTAGAGATACGCAGTATTTT.

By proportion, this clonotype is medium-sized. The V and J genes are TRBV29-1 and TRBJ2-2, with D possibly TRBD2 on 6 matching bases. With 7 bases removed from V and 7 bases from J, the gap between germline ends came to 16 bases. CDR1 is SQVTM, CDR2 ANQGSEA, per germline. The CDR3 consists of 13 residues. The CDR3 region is CSAYGGTGGELFF. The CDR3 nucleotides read TGCAGCGCTTATGGCGGGACGGGCGGGGAGCTGTTTTTT.

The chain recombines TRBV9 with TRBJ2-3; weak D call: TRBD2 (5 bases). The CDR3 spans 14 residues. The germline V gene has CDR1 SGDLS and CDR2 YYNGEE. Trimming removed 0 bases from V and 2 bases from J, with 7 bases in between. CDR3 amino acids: CASSVAGYTDTQYF. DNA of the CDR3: TGTGCCAGCAGCGTAGCGGGGTACACAGATACGCAGTATTTT.

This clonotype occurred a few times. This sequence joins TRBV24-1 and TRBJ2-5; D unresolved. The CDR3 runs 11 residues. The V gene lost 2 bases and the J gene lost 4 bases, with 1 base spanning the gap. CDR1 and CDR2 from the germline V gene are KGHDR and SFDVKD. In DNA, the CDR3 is TGTGCCACCAGTGATTCAGAGACCCAGTACTTC. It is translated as CATSDSETQYF.

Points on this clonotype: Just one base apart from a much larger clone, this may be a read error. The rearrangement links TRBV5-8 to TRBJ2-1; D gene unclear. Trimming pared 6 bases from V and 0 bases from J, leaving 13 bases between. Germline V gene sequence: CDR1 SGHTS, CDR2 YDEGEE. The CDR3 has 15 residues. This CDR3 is CASNPEFSSYNEQFF. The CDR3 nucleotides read TGTGCCAGCAACCCGGAATTCAGCTCCTACAATGAGCAGTTCTTC.

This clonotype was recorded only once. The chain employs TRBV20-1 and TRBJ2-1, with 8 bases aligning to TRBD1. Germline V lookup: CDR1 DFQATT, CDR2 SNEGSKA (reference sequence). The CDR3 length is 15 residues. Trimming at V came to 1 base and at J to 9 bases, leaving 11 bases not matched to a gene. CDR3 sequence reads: CSARVSGGAVGEQFF. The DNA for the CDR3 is TGCAGTGCTAGAGTGTCAGGGGGCGCGGTCGGTGAGCAGTTCTTC.

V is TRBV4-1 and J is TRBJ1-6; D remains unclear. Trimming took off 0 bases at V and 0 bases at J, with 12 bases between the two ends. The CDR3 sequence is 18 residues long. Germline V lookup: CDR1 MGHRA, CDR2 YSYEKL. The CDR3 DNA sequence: TGCGCCAGCAGCCAAGAGGGCCTGATGAGCTCCTATAATTCACCCCTCCACTTT. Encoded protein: CASSQEGLMSSYNSPLHF.

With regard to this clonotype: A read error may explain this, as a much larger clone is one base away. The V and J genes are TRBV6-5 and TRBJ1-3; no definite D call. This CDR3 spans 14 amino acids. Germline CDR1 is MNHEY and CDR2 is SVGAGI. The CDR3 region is CVSSSVLSGNTIYF. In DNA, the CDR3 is TGTGTCAGCAGTTCGGTTCTCTCTGGAAACACCATATATTTT.

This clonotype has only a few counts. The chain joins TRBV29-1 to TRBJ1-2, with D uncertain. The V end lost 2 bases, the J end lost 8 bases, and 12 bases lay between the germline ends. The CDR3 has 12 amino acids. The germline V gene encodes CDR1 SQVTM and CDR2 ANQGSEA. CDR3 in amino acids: CSVEFPGVGYTF. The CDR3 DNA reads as TGCAGCGTTGAATTCCCCGGGGTGGGCTACACCTTC.

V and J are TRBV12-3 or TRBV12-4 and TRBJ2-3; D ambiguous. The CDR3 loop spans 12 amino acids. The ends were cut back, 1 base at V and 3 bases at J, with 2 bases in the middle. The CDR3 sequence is CASSLGTDTQYF. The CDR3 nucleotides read TGTGCCAGCAGTTTAGGAACAGATACGCAGTATTTT.

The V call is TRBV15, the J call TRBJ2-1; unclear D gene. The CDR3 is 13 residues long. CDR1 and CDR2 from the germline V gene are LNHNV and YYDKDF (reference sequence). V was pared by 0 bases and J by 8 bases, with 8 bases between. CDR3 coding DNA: TGTGCCACCAGCAGAGATCCCCCGGATGAGCAGTTCTTC. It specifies CATSRDPPDEQFF.

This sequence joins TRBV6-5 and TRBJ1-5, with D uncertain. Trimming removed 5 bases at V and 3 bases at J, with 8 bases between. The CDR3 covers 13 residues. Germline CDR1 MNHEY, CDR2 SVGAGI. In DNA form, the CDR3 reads TGTGCCAGCAGTCTTACGTTCAATCAGCCCCAGCATTTT. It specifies CASSLTFNQPQHF.

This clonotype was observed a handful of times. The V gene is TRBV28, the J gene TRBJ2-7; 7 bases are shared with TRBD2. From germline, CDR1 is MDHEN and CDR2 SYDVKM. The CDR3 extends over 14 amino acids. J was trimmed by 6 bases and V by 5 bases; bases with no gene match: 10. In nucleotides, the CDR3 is TGTGCCAGCAGTCGGGAGGATGAGTCCCGCGAGCAGTACTTC. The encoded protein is CASSREDESREQYF.

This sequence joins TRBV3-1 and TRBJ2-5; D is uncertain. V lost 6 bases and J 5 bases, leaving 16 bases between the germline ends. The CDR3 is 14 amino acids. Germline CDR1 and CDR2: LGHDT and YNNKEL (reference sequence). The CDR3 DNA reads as TGTGCCAGCAGTCCAAGTGGAAGTAGGGAGACCCAGTACTTC. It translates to CASSPSGSRETQYF.

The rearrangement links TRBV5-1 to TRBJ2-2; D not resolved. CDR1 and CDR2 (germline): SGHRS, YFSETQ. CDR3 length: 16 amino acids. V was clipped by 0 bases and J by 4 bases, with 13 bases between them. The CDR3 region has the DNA TGCGCCAGCAGCTTGGGCAGTACAGTTTCCACCGGGGAGCTGTTTTTT. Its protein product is CASSLGSTVSTGELFF.

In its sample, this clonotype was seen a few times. The CDR3 DNA sequence: TGTGCCAGCAGTTCCCTAGCGGAGGCGGCAGATACGCAGTATTTT. Protein product: CASSSLAEAADTQYF. This chain connects TRBV6-5 to TRBJ2-3, with 7 nucleotides matching TRBD2. CDR3 length: 15 amino acids. Germline V gives CDR1 MNHEY, CDR2 SVGAGI. V lost 4 bases and J lost 4; bases outside the gene matches: 8.

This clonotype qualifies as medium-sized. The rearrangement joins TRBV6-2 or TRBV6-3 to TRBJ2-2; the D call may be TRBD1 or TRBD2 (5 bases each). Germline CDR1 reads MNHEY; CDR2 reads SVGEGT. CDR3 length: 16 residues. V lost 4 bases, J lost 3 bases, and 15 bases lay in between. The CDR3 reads CASSFAGTAYTGELFF. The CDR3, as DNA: TGTGCCAGCAGTTTCGCCGGGACGGCATACACCGGGGAGCTGTTTTTT.

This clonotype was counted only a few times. The CDR3 DNA follows: TGTGCCAGCAGCCGGAGCTCGGACCTATCGAATGGCTACACCTTC. It encodes CASSRSSDLSNGYTF. The chain uses TRBV4-2 and TRBJ1-2; D is undetermined. Germline CDR1 reads LGHNA; CDR2 reads YNFKEQ. The ends were cut back, 4 bases at V and 6 bases at J, with 18 bases in the middle. The CDR3 has 15 amino acids.

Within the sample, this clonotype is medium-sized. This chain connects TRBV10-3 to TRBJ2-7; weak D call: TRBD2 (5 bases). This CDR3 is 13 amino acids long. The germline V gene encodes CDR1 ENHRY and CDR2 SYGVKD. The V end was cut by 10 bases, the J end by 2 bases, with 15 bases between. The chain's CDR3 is CATWSHGTYEQYF. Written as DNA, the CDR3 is TGTGCCACCTGGTCCCACGGGACCTACGAGCAGTACTTC.

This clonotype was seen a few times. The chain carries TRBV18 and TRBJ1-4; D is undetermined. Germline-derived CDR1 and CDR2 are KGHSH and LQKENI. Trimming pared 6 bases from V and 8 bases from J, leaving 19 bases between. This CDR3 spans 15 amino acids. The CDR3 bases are TGTGCCAGCTCCCGACTGCAACAAGGCGGCGAAAAACTGTTTTTT. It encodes CASSRLQQGGEKLFF.

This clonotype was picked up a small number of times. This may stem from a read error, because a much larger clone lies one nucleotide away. The CDR3 DNA is TGTGCCAGCAGTTTCAGCAAAAACATGCAGTACTTC. Its translation: CASSFSKNMQYF. This sequence joins TRBV28 and TRBJ2-4; the D is unclear. The CDR3 has 12 amino acids. Germline CDR1 is MDHEN and CDR2 is SYDVKM. Drawing the rest from reference TRBV28 and TRBJ2-4, the complete variable domain is DVKVTQSSRYLVKRTGEKVFLECVQDMDHENMFWYRQDPGLGLRLIYFSYDVKMKEKGDIPEGYSVSREKKERFSLILESASTNQTSMYLCASSFSKNMQYFGAGTRLSVL.

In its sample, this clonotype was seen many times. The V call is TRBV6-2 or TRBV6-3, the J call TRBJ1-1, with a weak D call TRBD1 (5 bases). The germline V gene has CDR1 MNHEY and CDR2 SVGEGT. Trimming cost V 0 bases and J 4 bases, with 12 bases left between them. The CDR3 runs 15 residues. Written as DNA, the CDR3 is TGTGCCAGCAGTTACTCTGCGGGGGGAGGCACTGAAGCTTTCTTT. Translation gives CASSYSAGGGTEAFF.

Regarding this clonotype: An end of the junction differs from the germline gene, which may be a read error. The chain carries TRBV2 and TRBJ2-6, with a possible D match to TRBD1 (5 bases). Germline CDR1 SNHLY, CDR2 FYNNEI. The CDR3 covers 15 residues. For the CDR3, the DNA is TGTGCCAGCAGCTCTCTATTCTCTGGGGCCAACGTCCGGACTTTC. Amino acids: CASSSLFSGANVRTF.

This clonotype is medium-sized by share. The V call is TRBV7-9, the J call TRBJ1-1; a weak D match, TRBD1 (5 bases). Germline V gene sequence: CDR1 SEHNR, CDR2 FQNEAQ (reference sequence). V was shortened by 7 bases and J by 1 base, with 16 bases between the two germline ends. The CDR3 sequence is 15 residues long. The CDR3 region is CASNHNDRGNTEAFF. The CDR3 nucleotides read TGTGCCAGCAACCATAATGATAGGGGGAACACTGAAGCTTTCTTT. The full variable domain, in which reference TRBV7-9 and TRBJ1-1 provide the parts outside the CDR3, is DTGVSQNPRHKITKRGQNVTFRCDPISEHNRLYWYRQTLGQGPEFLTYFQNEAQLEKSRLLSDRFSAERPKGSFSTLEIQRTEQGDSAMYLCASNHNDRGNTEAFFGQGTRLTVV.